Shown below are 26 T cell receptor beta chains from a single sample sequenced in a study of T cells after yellow fever vaccination. TCRdb passed the 5' RACE reads through MiXCR, listing each CDR3 protein once. Of hundreds of thousands of distinct CDR3 sequences detected, approximately 13% appear once; the ten largest clones hold approximately 15%. The sample was PBMCs, taken on the day of the yellow fever booster vaccination. The receptors were gathered from a man between 25 and 39 years old who received the YFV17D yellow fever vaccine.

The gene calls are TRBV10-3 and TRBJ1-1; a weak D match, TRBD1 (6 bases). Trimming stripped 3 bases from V and 7 bases from J, with 12 bases between. Looked up from germline, CDR1 is ENHRY and CDR2 is SYGVKD. This CDR3 has 13 amino acids. CDR3 sequence reads: CAISDLRTDEAFF. The CDR3, as DNA: TGTGCCATCAGTGATCTTAGGACAGATGAAGCTTTCTTT.

This clonotype was observed many times. The V gene is TRBV29-1, the J gene TRBJ2-1, with D unresolved. Between the trimmed V and J ends, which lost 4 bases and 0 bases, there was a span of 4 bases. CDR3 size: 12 residues. Germline CDR1 reads SQVTM; CDR2 reads ANQGSEA. CDR3 residues: CSVVLSYNEQFF. The CDR3 nucleotides read TGCAGCGTTGTCCTCTCCTACAATGAGCAGTTCTTC.

In this sample, this clonotype turned up a few times. The chain employs TRBV20-1 and TRBJ2-3, with 10 positions matching TRBD2. The CDR3 has 15 amino acids. V was clipped by 3 bases and J by 4 bases; unmatched bases: 7. Germline V gene data show CDR1 as DFQATT and CDR2 as SNEGSKA (reference sequence). The CDR3 nucleotides are TGCAGTGCTAGGGCACTAGCGGGACTCGCAGATACGCAGTATTTT. Translated, it gives CSARALAGLADTQYF.

J is TRBJ1-2 and V is TRBV25-1; D remains unclear. This CDR3 is 12 amino acids long. V was pared by 10 bases and J by 3 bases, with 12 bases between. The germline V gene has CDR1 MGHDK and CDR2 SYGVNS. This chain's CDR3 is CATSSGYYGYTF. DNA for the CDR3: TGTGCCACCTCTTCCGGCTACTATGGCTACACCTTC.

The chain recombines TRBV2 with TRBJ2-5; D unresolved. Between the trimmed V and J ends, which lost 4 bases and 3 bases, there was a span of 9 bases. The CDR3 loop spans 13 amino acids. CDR1 and CDR2 from the germline V gene are SNHLY and FYNNEI. The CDR3 region has the DNA TGTGCCAGCAGTGGTCTGACCGAAGAGACCCAGTACTTC. Encoded protein: CASSGLTEETQYF.

The chain combines TRBV29-1 with TRBJ1-2, with a tentative D call TRBD1 (5 bases). This CDR3 contains 15 residues. Deletions cut 6 bases from V and 4 bases from J, with 21 bases between. Germline-derived CDR1 and CDR2 are SQVTM and ANQGSEA. CDR3 DNA sequence: TGCAGCGTGCGGTTCGAGGGGCGGTTAGGCTATGGCTACACCTTC. Translation: CSVRFEGRLGYGYTF.

For the CDR3, the DNA is TGTGCCACCAGCAGACGTCCCACTGAAGCTTTCTTT. This encodes CATSRRPTEAFF. The J gene is TRBJ1-1, the V gene TRBV15; D uncertain. This CDR3 has 12 amino acids. Germline V lookup: CDR1 LNHNV, CDR2 YYDKDF (reference sequence). The germline V and J ends were trimmed by 2 bases and 4 bases, with 5 bases remaining between them.

The rearrangement uses TRBV14 and TRBJ2-3, with a tentative D call TRBD1 (5 bases). CDR3 size: 14 residues. Per germline, CDR1 SGHDN and CDR2 FVKESK. V lost 2 bases and J 4 bases, leaving 10 bases between the germline ends. The CDR3 nucleotides read TGTGCCAGCAGCCAAAAACAGGTGGCAGATACGCAGTATTTT. Translation gives CASSQKQVADTQYF. Using reference TRBV14 and TRBJ2-3 for the parts outside the CDR3, the full variable domain is EAGVTQFPSHSVIEKGQTVTLRCDPISGHDNLYWYRRVMGKEIKFLLHFVKESKQDESGMPNNRFLAERTGGTYSTLKVQPAELEDSGVYFCASSQKQVADTQYFGPGTRLTVL.

This clonotype was seen repeatedly, ten times or more. The chain joins TRBV20-1 to TRBJ1-4; maybe TRBD1 (5 bases). With 3 bases removed from V and 6 bases from J, the gap between germline ends came to 8 bases. This CDR3 region has 12 residues. CDR1 DFQATT and CDR2 SNEGSKA come from the germline V gene (reference sequence). CDR3 sequence reads: CSASGGDEKLFF. For the CDR3, the DNA is TGCAGTGCTAGTGGGGGGGATGAAAAACTGTTTTTT.

This clonotype was found a few times. The V call is TRBV24-1, the J call TRBJ2-1, with D possibly being TRBD1 or TRBD2 (6 bases each). The ends were cut back, 3 bases at V and 6 bases at J, with 11 bases in the middle. This CDR3 is 14 amino acids long. Germline loops: CDR1 KGHDR, CDR2 SFDVKD. CDR3 DNA: TGTGCCACCAGTGATCCACAGGGAGGCAATGAGCAGTTCTTC. Encoded protein: CATSDPQGGNEQFF.

The CDR3 is CASSQETGKRDEAFF. The CDR3 DNA sequence: TGTGCCAGCAGCCAAGAGACAGGTAAGAGAGATGAAGCTTTCTTT. The genes are TRBV4-2 and TRBJ1-1; D is possibly TRBD1 (6 bases). Germline V gene lookup returns CDR1 LGHNA and CDR2 YNFKEQ. V was cut by 0 bases and J by 7 bases, with 15 bases left in between. The CDR3 covers 15 residues.

The chain links TRBV10-3 to TRBJ2-7, with 7 positions matching TRBD1. V shed 3 bases and J 5 bases; nucleotides not matched to a gene: 4. Germline lookup yields CDR1 ENHRY and CDR2 SYGVKD. This CDR3 comprises 13 residues. CDR3 sequence (DNA): TGTGCCATCAGTGACGAGGGGGCGGACGAGCAGTACTTC. Translated: CAISDEGADEQYF.

This clonotype was counted a few times. The CDR3 DNA reads TGCGCCACCAAGCCCTTGGCAGGGAGTTATGGGACCGCCCAAGAGACCCAGTACTTC. It encodes CATKPLAGSYGTAQETQYF. This chain uses TRBV10-2 with TRBJ2-5; either TRBD1 or TRBD2 may supply D (5 bases each). This CDR3 has 19 amino acids. Germline CDR1 is WSHSY and CDR2 is SAAADI. Trimming shortened V by 10 bases and J by 1 base, and 31 bases separated the two germline ends.

The chain is built from TRBV20-1 and TRBJ2-7, with TRBD1 matching 8 bases. V dropped 4 bases and J dropped 1; count of bases not matched to a gene: 9. The CDR3 has 15 amino acids. CDR1 is DFQATT and CDR2 is SNEGSKA in the germline V gene (reference sequence). CDR3 bases: TGCAGTGCTAAGGGCGACAGGGGTGGGTCCTACGAGCAGTACTTC. Protein product: CSAKGDRGGSYEQYF.

V is TRBV5-6 and J is TRBJ2-6; D unclear. The CDR3 sequence is 11 residues long. The V gene's germline CDR1 is SGHDT and CDR2 YYEEEE. V gave up 7 bases and J gave up 6 bases, with 5 bases separating them. The CDR3, as DNA: TGTGCCAGCGAGTTGGCCAACGTCCTGACTTTC. Amino acid sequence: CASELANVLTF.

A remark on this clonotype: This clone may be a read error of a much larger clone one base away. V is TRBV7-8 and J is TRBJ2-5; 7 bases line up with TRBD1. V lost 1 base, J lost 0 bases, and 2 bases stayed unmatched. This CDR3 is built from 15 residues. Per germline, CDR1 SGHVS and CDR2 FQNEAQ. The CDR3 here is CASSLGQGNQETQYF. CDR3 DNA sequence: TGTGCCAGCAGCTTAGGACAGGGAAACCAAGAGACCCAGTACTTC. The whole variable domain, filled in from reference TRBV7-8 and TRBJ2-5, reads GAGVSQSPRYKVAKRGQDVALRCDPISGHVSLFWYQQALGQGPEFLTYFQNEAQLDKSGLPSDRFFAERPEGSVSTLKIQRTQQEDSAVYLCASSLGQGNQETQYFGPGTRLLVL.

The J gene is TRBJ2-3, the V gene TRBV30; 9 bases are shared with TRBD2. The CDR3 sequence is 15 residues long. The V gene's germline CDR1 is GTSNPN and CDR2 SVGIG (reference sequence). Germline trimming cut 4 bases from V and 3 bases from J; bases unmatched to any gene: 8. CDR3 protein: CAWKRVAGETDTQYF. CDR3 coding DNA: TGTGCCTGGAAGCGGGTAGCGGGAGAAACAGATACGCAGTATTTT. The full variable domain, with the rest looked up from reference TRBV30 and TRBJ2-3, is SQTIHQWPATLVQPVGSPLSLECTVEGTSNPNLYWYRQAAGRGLQLLFYSVGIGQISSEVPQNLSASRPQDRQFILSSKKLLLSDSGFYLCAWKRVAGETDTQYFGPGTRLTVL.

The chain recombines TRBV5-6 with TRBJ2-5; 10 bases line up with TRBD2. J was trimmed by 3 bases and V by 6 bases; bases with no gene match: 8. CDR3 length equals 15 residues. The germline gives CDR1 SGHDT, CDR2 YYEEEE. CDR3 residues: CASNFGTSVKETQYF. CDR3 bases: TGTGCCAGCAATTTTGGGACTAGCGTTAAAGAGACCCAGTACTTC.

The sample holds many counts of this clonotype. The CDR3 DNA reads TGTGCCAGCAGTCTGGGACTAGCGGGAGGCAATGAGCAGTTCTTC. It codes for CASSLGLAGGNEQFF. This rearrangement joins TRBV28 to TRBJ2-1, with 15 positions matching TRBD2. Germline loops: CDR1 MDHEN, CDR2 SYDVKM. The CDR3 contains 15 residues. V was clipped by 5 bases and J by 6 bases; unmatched bases: 2.

The table lists this clonotype with many counts. This chain joins TRBV7-2 and TRBJ1-3; no firm D call. V was pared by 6 bases and J by 0 bases, with 12 bases between. The CDR3 covers 15 residues. Per the germline V gene, CDR1 is SGHTA and CDR2 is FQGNSA. The CDR3 nucleotides are TGTGCCAGCAGGCAGGACGGTTACTCTGGAAACACCATATATTTT. Protein sequence: CASRQDGYSGNTIYF.

The V call is TRBV29-1, the J call TRBJ2-1, with 7 bases lining up with TRBD1. V lost 7 bases, J lost 2 bases, and 8 bases stayed unmatched. Germline V CDR1 and CDR2: SQVTM, ANQGSEA. CDR3 length equals 14 residues. The CDR3 bases are TGCAGCGCCAGAAACAGGGGAACCTACAATGAGCAGTTCTTC. As protein: CSARNRGTYNEQFF.

This clonotype was seen ten or more times. The rearrangement links TRBV4-3 to TRBJ2-1, with D perhaps given as TRBD1 or TRBD2 (5 bases each). The V gene's germline CDR1 is LGHNA and CDR2 YSLEER. Trimming left V 1 base short and J 9 bases short, with 7 bases between. This CDR3 has 12 amino acids. CDR3 residues: CASSQGGSEQFF. For the CDR3, the DNA is TGCGCCAGCAGCCAAGGGGGGAGTGAGCAGTTCTTC.

The chain has TRBV7-2 and TRBJ2-1, with 14 bases identical to TRBD2. V lost 6 bases to trimming and J lost 6 bases; unmatched junction nucleotides: 4. Germline CDR1 is SGHTA and CDR2 is FQGNSA. The CDR3 totals 15 residues. The CDR3 nucleotides are TGTGCCAGCAGTTTCGGACTAGCGGGAGGCAATGAGCAGTTCTTC. Amino acids: CASSFGLAGGNEQFF.

V is TRBV7-7 and J is TRBJ2-2; no reliable D call. The CDR3 extends over 14 amino acids. V lost 5 bases and J 4 bases, leaving 11 bases between the germline ends. The germline V gene has CDR1 SSHAT and CDR2 FNYEAQ (reference sequence). The CDR3 DNA follows: TGTGCCAGCAGCGTGGGCTCTTCCACCGGGGAGCTGTTTTTT. Amino acid sequence: CASSVGSSTGELFF.

This clonotype was counted many times. This rearrangement joins TRBV7-2 to TRBJ2-7; D perhaps matches TRBD2 (6 bases). V was trimmed by 1 base and J by 1 base, leaving 11 bases between them. There are 15 residues in the CDR3. Germline lookup yields CDR1 SGHTA and CDR2 FQGNSA. CDR3 in amino acids: CASSLDPSDSYEQYF. The CDR3 DNA follows: TGTGCCAGCAGCTTAGATCCTAGCGATTCCTACGAGCAGTACTTC. The variable domain in full, with the rest retrieved from reference TRBV7-2 and TRBJ2-7, is GAGVSQSPSNKVTEKGKDVELRCDPISGHTALYWYRQSLGQGLEFLIYFQGNSAPDKSGLPSDRFSAERTGGSVSTLTIQRTQQEDSAVYLCASSLDPSDSYEQYFGPGTRLTVT.

The chain joins TRBV10-2 to TRBJ2-3; TRBD1 is a possible D gene (5 bases). The CDR3 contains 11 residues. Trimming cost V 7 bases and J 6 bases, with 8 bases left between them. Germline CDR1 reads WSHSY; CDR2 reads SAAADI. The CDR3 bases are TGCGCCAGCAAAAAGGGGGATACGCAGTATTTT. Amino acids: CASKKGDTQYF.